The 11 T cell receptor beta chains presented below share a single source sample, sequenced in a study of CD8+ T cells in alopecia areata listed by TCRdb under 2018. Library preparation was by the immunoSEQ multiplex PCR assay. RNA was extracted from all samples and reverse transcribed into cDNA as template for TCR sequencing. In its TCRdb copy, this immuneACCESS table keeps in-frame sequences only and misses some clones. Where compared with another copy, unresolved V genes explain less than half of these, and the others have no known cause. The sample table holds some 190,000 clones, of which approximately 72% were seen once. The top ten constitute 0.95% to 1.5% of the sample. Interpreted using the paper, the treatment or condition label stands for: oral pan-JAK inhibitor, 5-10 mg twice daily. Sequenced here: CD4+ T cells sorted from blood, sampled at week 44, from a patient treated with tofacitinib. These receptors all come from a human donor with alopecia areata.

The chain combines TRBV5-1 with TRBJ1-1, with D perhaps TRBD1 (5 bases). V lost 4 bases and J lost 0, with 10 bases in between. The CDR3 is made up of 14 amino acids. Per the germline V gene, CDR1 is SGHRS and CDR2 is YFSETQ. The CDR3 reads CASSDGTLNTEAFF. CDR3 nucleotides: TGCGCCAGCAGCGACGGGACCTTGAACACTGAAGCTTTCTTT.

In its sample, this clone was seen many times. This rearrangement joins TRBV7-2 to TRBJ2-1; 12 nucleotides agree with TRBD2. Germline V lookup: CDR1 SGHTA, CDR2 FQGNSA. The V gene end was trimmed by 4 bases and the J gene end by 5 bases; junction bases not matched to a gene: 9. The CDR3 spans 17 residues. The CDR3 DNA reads TGTGCCAGCAGCTCCCGACTAGCGGGGGCCGGAAACAATGAGCAGTTCTTC. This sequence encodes CASSSRLAGAGNNEQFF.

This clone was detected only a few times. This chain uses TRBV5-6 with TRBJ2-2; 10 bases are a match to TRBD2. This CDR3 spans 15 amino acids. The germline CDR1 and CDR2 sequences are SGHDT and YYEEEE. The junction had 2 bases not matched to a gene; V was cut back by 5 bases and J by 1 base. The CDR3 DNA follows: TGTGCCAGCAGGATAGCGGGGGGGAACACCGGGGAGCTGTTTTTT. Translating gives CASRIAGGNTGELFF. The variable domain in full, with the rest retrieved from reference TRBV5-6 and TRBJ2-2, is DAGVTQSPTHLIKTRGQQVTLRCSPKSGHDTVSWYQQALGQGPQFIFQYYEEEERQRGNFPDRFSGHQFPNYSSELNVNALLLGDSALYLCASRIAGGNTGELFFGEGSRLTVL.

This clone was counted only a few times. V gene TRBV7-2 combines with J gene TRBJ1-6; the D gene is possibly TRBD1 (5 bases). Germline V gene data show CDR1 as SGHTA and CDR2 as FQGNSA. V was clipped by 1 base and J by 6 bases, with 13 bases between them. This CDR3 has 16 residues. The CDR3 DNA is TGTGCCAGCAGCTTAGTCCGGGACTTAACTAATTCACCCCTCCACTTT. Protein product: CASSLVRDLTNSPLHF.

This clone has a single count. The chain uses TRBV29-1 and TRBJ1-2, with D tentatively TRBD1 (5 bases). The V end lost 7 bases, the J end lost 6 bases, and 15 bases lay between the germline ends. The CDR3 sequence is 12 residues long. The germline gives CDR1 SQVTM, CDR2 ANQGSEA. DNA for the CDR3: TGCAGCGGGAAAGGGGCGGTAGATGGCTACACCTTC. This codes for CSGKGAVDGYTF. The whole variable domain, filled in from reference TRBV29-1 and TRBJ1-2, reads SAVISQKPSRDICQRGTSLTIQCQVDSQVTMMFWYRQQPGQSLTLIATANQGSEATYESGFVIDKFPISRPNLTFSTLTVSNMSPEDSSIYLCSGKGAVDGYTFGSGTRLTVV.

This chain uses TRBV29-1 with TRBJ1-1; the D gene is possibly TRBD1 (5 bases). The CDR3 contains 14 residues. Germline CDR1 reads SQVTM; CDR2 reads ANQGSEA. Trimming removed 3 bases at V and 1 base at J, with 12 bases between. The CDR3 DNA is TGCAGCGTTGATCTGGGGCAACGGAACACTGAAGCTTTCTTT. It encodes CSVDLGQRNTEAFF.

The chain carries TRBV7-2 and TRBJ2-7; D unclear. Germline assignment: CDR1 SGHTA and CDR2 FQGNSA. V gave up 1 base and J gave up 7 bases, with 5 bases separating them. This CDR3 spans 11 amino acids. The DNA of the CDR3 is TGTGCCAGCAGCTTAGGACGTGAGCAGTACTTC. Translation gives CASSLGREQYF.

CDR3 protein: CASSVSAVEETQYF. For the CDR3, the DNA is TGTGCCAGCAGCGTATCAGCAGTGGAAGAGACCCAGTACTTC. The gene calls are TRBV9 and TRBJ2-5; unclear D gene. CDR3 length equals 14 residues. The germline CDR1 and CDR2 sequences are SGDLS and YYNGEE. V was clipped by 1 base and J by 3 bases, with 10 bases between them.

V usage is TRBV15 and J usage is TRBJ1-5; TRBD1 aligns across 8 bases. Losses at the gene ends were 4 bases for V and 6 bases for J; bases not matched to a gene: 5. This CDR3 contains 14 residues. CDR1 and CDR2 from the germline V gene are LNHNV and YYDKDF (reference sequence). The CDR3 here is CATSIPGGGQPQHF. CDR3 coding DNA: TGTGCCACCAGCATTCCAGGGGGCGGTCAGCCCCAGCATTTT.

The CDR3 loop is CATSKQGARLIAKNIQYF. In DNA, the CDR3 is TGTGCCACCAGCAAGCAGGGAGCTCGGTTGATAGCCAAAAACATTCAGTACTTC. The gene calls are TRBV15 and TRBJ2-4; the D call may be TRBD1 or TRBD2 (5 bases each). V lost 4 bases, J lost 0 bases, and 19 bases lay in between. Germline V gene sequence: CDR1 LNHNV, CDR2 YYDKDF (reference sequence). This CDR3 spans 18 amino acids.

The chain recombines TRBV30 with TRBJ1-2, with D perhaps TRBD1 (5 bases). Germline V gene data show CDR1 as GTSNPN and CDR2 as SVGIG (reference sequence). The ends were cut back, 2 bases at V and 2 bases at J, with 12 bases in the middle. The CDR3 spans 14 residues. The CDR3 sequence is CAWSPVGRNYGYTF. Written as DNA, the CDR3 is TGTGCCTGGAGTCCCGTGGGGCGCAACTATGGCTACACCTTC.